The clone carrying this T cell receptor beta chain has more than one count but fewer than ten. The V gene's germline CDR1 is MDHEN and CDR2 SYDVKM. J was trimmed by 2 bases and V by 5 bases; bases with no gene match: 7. The CDR3 consists of 16 residues. The entry originates in a study of blood T cells in healthy people across ages. Through a sample-barcoded 5' primer and a J-beta primer mix, a second PCR was run for roughly 7 to 12 cycles. TCRdb reprocessed the 5' RACE reads via MiXCR and lists one record per CDR3 protein. The data hold some 930,000 distinct CDR3 sequences, with 25% to 30% observed a single time. These data are also associated with another study on T cells of mothers and their children. That paper states: No clones detected were persistent microchimeric T cell clones.

The V gene is TRBV28, the J gene TRBJ2-3; 10 nucleotides match TRBD1. The clonotype originates from a woman between 40 and 50 years old in good health. The sequenced material came from blood. The CDR3 region has the DNA TGTGCCAGCAGTACGGGACAGGGGACTATCACAGATACGCAGTATTTT. Translating it yields CASSTGQGTITDTQYF.